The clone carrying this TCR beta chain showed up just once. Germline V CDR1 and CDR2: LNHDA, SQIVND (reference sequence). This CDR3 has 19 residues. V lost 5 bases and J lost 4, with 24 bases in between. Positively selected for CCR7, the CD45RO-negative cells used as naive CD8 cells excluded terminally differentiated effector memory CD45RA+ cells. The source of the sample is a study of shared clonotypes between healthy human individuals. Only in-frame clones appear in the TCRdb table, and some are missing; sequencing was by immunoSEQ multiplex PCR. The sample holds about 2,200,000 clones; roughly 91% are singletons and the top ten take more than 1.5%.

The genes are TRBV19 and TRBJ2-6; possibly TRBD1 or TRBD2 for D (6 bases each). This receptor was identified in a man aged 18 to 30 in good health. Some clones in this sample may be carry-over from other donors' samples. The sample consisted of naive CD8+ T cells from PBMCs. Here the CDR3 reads CASSHWDGGSPSGANVLTF. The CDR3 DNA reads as TGTGCCAGTAGTCACTGGGACGGGGGCTCCCCCTCAGGGGCCAACGTCCTGACTTTC.